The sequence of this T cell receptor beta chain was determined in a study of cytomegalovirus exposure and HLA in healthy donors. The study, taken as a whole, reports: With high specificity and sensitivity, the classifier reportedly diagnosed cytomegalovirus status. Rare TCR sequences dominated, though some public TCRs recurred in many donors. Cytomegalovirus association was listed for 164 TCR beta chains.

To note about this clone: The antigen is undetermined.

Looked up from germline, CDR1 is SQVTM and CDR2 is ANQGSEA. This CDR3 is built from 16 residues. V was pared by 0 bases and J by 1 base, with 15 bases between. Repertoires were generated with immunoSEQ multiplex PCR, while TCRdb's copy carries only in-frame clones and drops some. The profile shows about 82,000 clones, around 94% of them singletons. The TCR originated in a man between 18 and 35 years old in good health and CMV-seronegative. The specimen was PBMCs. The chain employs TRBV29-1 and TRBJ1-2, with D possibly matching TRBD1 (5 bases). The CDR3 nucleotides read TGCAGCGTTGAAGATCAGCTCACAGGTCTTAACTATGGCTACACCTTC. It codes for CSVEDQLTGLNYGYTF. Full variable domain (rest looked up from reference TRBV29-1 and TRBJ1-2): SAVISQKPSRDICQRGTSLTIQCQVDSQVTMMFWYRQQPGQSLTLIATANQGSEATYESGFVIDKFPISRPNLTFSTLTVSNMSPEDSSIYLCSVEDQLTGLNYGYTFGSGTRLTVV.